The text below deals with one T cell receptor (beta chain). Data came from immunoSEQ multiplex PCR; TCRdb stores just in-frame clones and leaves some out. The sample comprises approximately 1.1 million clones, more than 75% of which are singletons, and 0.5% to 0.6% rests with the top ten. The germline V gene encodes CDR1 SQVTM and CDR2 ANQGSEA. This CDR3 is built from 14 residues. V gave up 6 bases and J gave up 2 bases; unmatched junction bases: 3. This sample was included in a study of shared clonotypes between healthy human individuals. Material: memory CD4+ T cells from PBMCs. Specified subset: CD45RA-negative fraction. The rearrangement links TRBV29-1 to TRBJ2-1; TRBD2 matches 11 bases. This receptor was taken from a man aged 18 to 35 in good health. Some clones in this sample may be carry-over from other donors' samples. The CDR3 sequence: CSVVTSGTYNEQFF. DNA of the CDR3: TGCAGCGTGGTGACTAGCGGGACCTACAATGAGCAGTTCTTC.